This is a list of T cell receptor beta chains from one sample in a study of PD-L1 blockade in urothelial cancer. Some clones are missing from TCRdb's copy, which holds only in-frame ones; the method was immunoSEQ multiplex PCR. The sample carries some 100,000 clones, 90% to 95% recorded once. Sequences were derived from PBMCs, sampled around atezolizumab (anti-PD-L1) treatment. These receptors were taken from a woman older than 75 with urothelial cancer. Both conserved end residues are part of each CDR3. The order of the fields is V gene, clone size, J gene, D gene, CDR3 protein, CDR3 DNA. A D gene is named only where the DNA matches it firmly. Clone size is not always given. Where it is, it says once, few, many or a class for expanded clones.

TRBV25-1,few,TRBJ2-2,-,CASSEVDITGELFF,TGTGCCAGCAGTGAAGTAGACATCACCGGGGAGCTGTTTTTT
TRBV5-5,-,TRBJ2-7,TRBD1,CASRPEGTGNRYEQYF,TGTGCCAGCAGGCCTGAGGGGACAGGGAATCGCTACGAGCAGTACTTC
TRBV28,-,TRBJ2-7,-,CASSPGTPTTYEQYF,TGTGCCAGCAGTCCCGGGACACCCACTACCTACGAGCAGTACTTC
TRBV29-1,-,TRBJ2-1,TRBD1,CSVHGQGEVGQFF,TGCAGCGTACACGGACAGGGGGAAGTAGGGCAGTTCTTC
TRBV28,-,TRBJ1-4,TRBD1,CASSFSGQGVEKLFF,TGTGCCAGCAGTTTTTCGGGACAGGGGGTCGAAAAACTGTTTTTT
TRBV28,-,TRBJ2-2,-,CASRPAGLSNTGELFF,TGTGCCAGCAGGCCGGCGGGCCTTTCGAACACCGGGGAGCTGTTTTTT
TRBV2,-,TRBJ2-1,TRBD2,CASSSTSVNNEQFF,TGTGCCAGCAGTAGCACTAGCGTAAACAATGAGCAGTTCTTC
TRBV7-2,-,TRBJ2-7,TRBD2,CASSSPGGGYEQYF,TGTGCCAGCAGCTCCCCGGGGGGGGGCTACGAGCAGTACTTC
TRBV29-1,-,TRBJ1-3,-,CSVVAGESGNTIYF,TGCAGCGTTGTAGCGGGCGAGTCTGGAAACACCATATATTTT
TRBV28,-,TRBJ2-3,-,CASSPVRQGGTDTQYF,TGTGCCAGCAGCCCCGTCCGCCAGGGCGGCACAGATACGCAGTATTTT
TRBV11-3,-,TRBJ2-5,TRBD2,CASSLFSGTSGQETQYF,TGTGCCAGCAGCTTGTTCTCCGGGACTAGCGGCCAAGAGACCCAGTACTTC
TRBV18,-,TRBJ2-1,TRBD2,CASSPPQREKYEQFF,TGTGCCAGCTCACCACCCCAGCGGGAGAAGTATGAGCAGTTCTTC
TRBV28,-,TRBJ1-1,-,CASTVGHEAFF,TGTGCCAGCACCGTCGGACACGAAGCTTTCTTT
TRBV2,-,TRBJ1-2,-,CASSMRTVANYGYTF,TGTGCCAGCAGCATGCGGACAGTAGCAAACTATGGCTACACCTTC
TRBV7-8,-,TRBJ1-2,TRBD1,CASSLASDRVDGYTF,TGTGCCAGCAGCTTAGCGTCGGACAGGGTGGACGGCTACACCTTC
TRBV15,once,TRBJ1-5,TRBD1,CATRDRGGSSQPQHF,TGTGCCACCAGGGACAGGGGAGGGTCGAGTCAGCCCCAGCATTTT
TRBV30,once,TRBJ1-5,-,CAWSRDGTINQPQHF,TGTGCCTGGAGTCGGGACGGGACTATCAATCAGCCCCAGCATTTT
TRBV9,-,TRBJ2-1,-,CASSASGGNNEQFF,TGTGCCAGCAGCGCATCAGGGGGGAACAATGAGCAGTTCTTC
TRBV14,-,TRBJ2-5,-,CASSQFLSGQETQYF,TGTGCCAGCAGCCAATTTCTTAGCGGACAAGAGACCCAGTACTTC
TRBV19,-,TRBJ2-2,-,CASSMAVNTGELFF,TGTGCCAGTAGTATGGCTGTGAACACCGGGGAGCTGTTTTTT
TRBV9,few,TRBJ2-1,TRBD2,CASSARDYLGNEQFF,TGTGCCAGCAGCGCCCGGGACTACCTAGGCAATGAGCAGTTCTTC
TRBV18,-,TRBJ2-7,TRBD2,CASSTNGGRGYEQYF,TGTGCCAGCTCAACCAATGGCGGGAGAGGCTACGAGCAGTACTTC
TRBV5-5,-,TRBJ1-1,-,CASSPRAGVGTEAFF,TGTGCCAGCAGCCCCCGCGCGGGGGTGGGCACTGAAGCTTTCTTT
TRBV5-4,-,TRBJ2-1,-,CASSLSGLYNEQFF,TGTGCCAGCAGCTTGTCGGGACTGTACAATGAGCAGTTCTTC
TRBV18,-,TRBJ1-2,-,CASSQSRDYGYTF,TGTGCCAGCTCGCAGAGCAGGGATTATGGCTACACCTTC
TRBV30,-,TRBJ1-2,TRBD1,CAWSSTGGNYGYTF,TGTGCCTGGAGTTCGACAGGGGGCAACTATGGCTACACCTTC
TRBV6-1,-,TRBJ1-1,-,CASSNQNMNTEAFF,TGTGCCAGCAGTAATCAGAATATGAACACTGAAGCTTTCTTT
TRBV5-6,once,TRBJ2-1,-,CASSPAGRGEQFF,TGTGCCAGCAGCCCGGCGGGGCGAGGTGAGCAGTTCTTC
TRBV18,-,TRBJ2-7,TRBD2,CASSQGVSGRAYEQYF,TGTGCCAGCTCACAAGGCGTTAGCGGGAGGGCCTACGAGCAGTACTTC